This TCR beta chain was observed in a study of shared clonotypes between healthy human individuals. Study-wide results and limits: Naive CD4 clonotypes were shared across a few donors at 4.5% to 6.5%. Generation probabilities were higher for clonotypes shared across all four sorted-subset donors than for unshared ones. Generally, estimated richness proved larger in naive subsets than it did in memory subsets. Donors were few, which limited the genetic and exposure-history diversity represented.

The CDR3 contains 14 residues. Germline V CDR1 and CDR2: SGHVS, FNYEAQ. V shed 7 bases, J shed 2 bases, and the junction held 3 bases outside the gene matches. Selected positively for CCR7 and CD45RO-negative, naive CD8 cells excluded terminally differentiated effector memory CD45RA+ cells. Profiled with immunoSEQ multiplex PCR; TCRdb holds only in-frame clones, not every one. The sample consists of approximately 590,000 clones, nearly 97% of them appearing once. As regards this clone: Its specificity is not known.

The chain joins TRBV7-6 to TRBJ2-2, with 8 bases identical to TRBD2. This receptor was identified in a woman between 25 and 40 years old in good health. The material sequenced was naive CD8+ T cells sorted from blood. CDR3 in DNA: TGTGCCAGCAACAGCGGGAGAAACACCGGGGAGCTGTTTTTT. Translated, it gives CASNSGRNTGELFF. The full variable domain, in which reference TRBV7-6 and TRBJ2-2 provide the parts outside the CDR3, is GAGVSQSPRYKVTKRGQDVALRCDPISGHVSLYWYRQALGQGPEFLTYFNYEAQQDKSGLPNDRFSAERPEGSISTLTIQRTEQRDSAMYRCASNSGRNTGELFFGEGSRLTVL.